The T cell receptor (beta chain) under discussion was sequenced for a study of beta chain features in type 1 diabetes. Whole-study findings and limits: Sequencing the cDNA could make cells with high TCR expression show up more than they should. The study found fewer insertions and more deletions at VDJ junctions in type 1 diabetes patients.

This clone was counted a few times. The antigen remains unidentified. Sequenced material consisted of expressed TCRB transcripts (all of the isolated RNA was reverse transcribed). The method was immunoSEQ multiplex PCR; TCRdb's version includes in-frame clones alone and lacks a portion of them. The table shows over 500,000 clones, with roughly a sixth occurring only once. A sort by CD45RO/CCR7/CD25/CD127/CD95/CD27 yielded CD4+ naive, central memory, regulatory and stem cell-like memory cells. Sorted populations all exceeded 95% purity. This TCR was sampled from a man aged 18 to 30 in good health. Specimen: naive CD4+ T cells from blood.

Here the CDR3 reads CSDGGVLEQFF. Written as DNA, the CDR3 is TGCAGCGACGGAGGGGTTCTTGAGCAGTTCTTC. The V call is TRBV29-1, the J call TRBJ2-1; D is perhaps TRBD2 (6 bases). V gave up 7 bases and J gave up 9 bases, with 13 bases separating them. Germline values: CDR1 SQVTM, CDR2 ANQGSEA. The CDR3 covers 11 residues.